The 6 T cell receptor beta chains below were found in one sample sequenced in a study of blood T cell repertoires in COVID-19. Clones were read by immunoSEQ multiplex PCR, and TCRdb kept only the in-frame ones, dropping some. The table lists 65,000 to 85,000 clones, 86% of them singletons. Sequenced material: peripheral blood. These receptors were obtained from a man aged 45-65 years with active COVID-19.

The V gene is TRBV4-1, the J gene TRBJ1-2; possible D gene TRBD1, 5 bases. The length of the CDR3 is 12 residues. From germline, CDR1 is MGHRA and CDR2 YSYEKL. V lost 8 bases and J lost 7, with 14 bases in between. The CDR3 spells CASDGGRAGYTF. The CDR3 region has the DNA TGCGCCAGCGACGGGGGAAGGGCTGGCTACACCTTC.

The rearrangement joins TRBV9 to TRBJ2-3, with 8 bases lining up with TRBD1. This CDR3 has 14 residues. Germline CDR1 reads SGDLS; CDR2 reads YYNGEE. With V trimmed by 6 bases and J by 8 bases, 11 bases remained unmatched. The CDR3 is CASNPGQVGGTQYF. The CDR3 DNA reads as TGTGCCAGCAACCCGGGACAGGTGGGGGGTACGCAGTATTTT.

The chain carries TRBV19 and TRBJ2-4; a possible D gene is TRBD2 (5 bases). The ends were cut back, 4 bases at V and 8 bases at J, with 12 bases in the middle. The CDR3 length is 13 residues. The germline V gene encodes CDR1 LNHDA and CDR2 SQIVND (reference sequence). Written as DNA, the CDR3 is TGTGCCAGTAGTACCGGGATGAGGTACATTCAGTACTTC. Amino acids: CASSTGMRYIQYF.

The rearrangement links TRBV19 to TRBJ2-1; TRBD2 matches 8 bases. Germline lookup yields CDR1 LNHDA and CDR2 SQIVND (reference sequence). The CDR3 spans 15 residues. The junction had 14 bases not matched to a gene; V was cut back by 8 bases and J by 8 bases. The DNA of the CDR3 is TGTGCCAGTGGGACGGGGGGGCCGACTCCCCATGAGCAGTTCTTC. As protein: CASGTGGPTPHEQFF.

This clone has a single count. This chain joins TRBV4-1 and TRBJ2-1, with 10 bases fitting TRBD2. From germline, CDR1 is MGHRA and CDR2 YSYEKL. The J segment lost 7 bases and the V segment lost 3 bases, leaving 6 bases of the junction unmatched. The CDR3 contains 15 residues. The CDR3 loop is CASSQGAGGFNEQFF. The CDR3 DNA reads as TGCGCCAGCAGCCAGGGAGCGGGAGGGTTTAATGAGCAGTTCTTC.

This chain uses TRBV3-1 (or the pseudogene TRBV3-2) with TRBJ2-7; D perhaps matches TRBD2 (6 bases). This CDR3 spans 15 amino acids. V lost 0 bases and J lost 4, with 13 bases in between. Germline V CDR1 and CDR2: LGHDT, YNNKEL (reference sequence). CDR3 region: CASSQEYGRGYEQYF. CDR3 nucleotide sequence: TGTGCCAGCAGCCAAGAGTACGGGAGAGGGTACGAGCAGTACTTC.